A selection of T cell receptor beta chains follows, all from one sample in a study of vaccination and CD4 T cells after COVID-19. Each CDR3 protein is one row after TCRdb ran MiXCR on the PCR reads. The table lists about 12,000 distinct CDR3 sequences, approximately 58% of them singletons. Their antigens are not known. The source material was CD4+ T cells from blood, cultured in vitro, sampled before SARS-CoV-2 vaccination. Receptors were obtained from a human donor who had recovered from COVID-19. Each CDR3 is given with its conserved first and last residue. Each record gives: clone size, D gene, J gene, V gene, CDR3 protein, CDR3 DNA. The D gene is left open where the match is weak. Size values are once, few and many counts, or a class for expanded clones, and some rows have none.

- - TRBJ1-2 TRBV10-2 CASSEVGGYGGYTF TGCGCCAGCAGTGAGGTCGGGGGGTACGGTGGCTACACCTTC
- TRBD1 TRBJ1-5 TRBV28 CASSLGQVPQHF TGTGCCAGCAGTTTGGGACAGGTGCCCCAGCATTTT
once TRBD1 TRBJ1-1 TRBV11-2 CASSLTGGGNTEAFF TGTGCCAGCAGCCTCACAGGGGGAGGGAACACTGAAGCTTTCTTT
- - TRBJ1-1 TRBV28 CASSLRLAVRAFF TGTGCCAGCAGTTTAAGGCTTGCAGTACGGGCTTTCTTT
- TRBD1 TRBJ1-5 TRBV5-4 CASSKQGVGSNQPQHF TGTGCCAGCAGTAAACAGGGGGTGGGTAGCAATCAGCCCCAGCATTTT
- TRBD1 TRBJ1-2 TRBV6-1 CASREGDRGRDYGYTF TGTGCCAGCAGGGAGGGTGACAGGGGGCGCGACTATGGCTACACCTTC
- - TRBJ1-1 TRBV7-6 CASSLSGRGGIFDTEAFF TGTGCCAGCAGCCTTAGCGGTAGGGGAGGAATTTTCGACACTGAAGCTTTCTTT
few TRBD1 TRBJ1-1 TRBV6-1 CASSGARGLYTEAFF TGTGCCAGCAGTGGGGCCAGGGGGCTATACACTGAAGCTTTCTTT
- - TRBJ2-6 TRBV7-6 CASSLNTNSGANVLTF TGTGCCAGCAGCCTGAACACCAACTCTGGGGCCAACGTCCTGACTTTC
- - TRBJ1-3 TRBV2 CASSVSGNTIYF TGTGCCAGCAGTGTCTCTGGAAACACCATATATTTT
- TRBD1 TRBJ2-6 TRBV27 CASSLQGARANVLTF TGTGCCAGCAGTTTGCAGGGGGCAAGGGCCAACGTCCTGACTTTC
few - TRBJ1-1 TRBV20-1 CSAKNRDGGTEAFF TGCAGTGCGAAAAACAGGGATGGCGGCACTGAAGCTTTCTTT
once TRBD1 TRBJ2-7 TRBV5-4 CASSLSGQTYEQYF TGTGCCAGCAGCTTGTCGGGACAGACCTACGAGCAGTACTTC
- - TRBJ1-2 TRBV7-2 CASSQGNYGYTF TGTGCCAGCAGTCAGGGAAACTATGGCTACACCTTC
- TRBD1 TRBJ1-5 TRBV19 CASSISGGGQPQHF TGTGCCAGTAGTATATCAGGGGGCGGGCAGCCCCAGCATTTT
- - TRBJ2-7 TRBV7-2 CASSLAGGSYEQYF TGTGCCAGCAGCTTAGCTGGGGGCTCGTACGAGCAGTACTTC
- TRBD1 TRBJ2-7 TRBV20-1 CSATPYRGRGKNEQYF TGCAGTGCCACCCCCTACAGGGGGCGCGGAAAAAACGAGCAGTACTTC